This T cell receptor (beta chain) was sequenced in a study of T cell responses to AZD1222 COVID-19 vaccine. Study-wide context: Whether given at about 4 or about 12 weeks, second doses were pooled. Study-level results: Of the AZD1222 recipients, only 5 to 7 were seropositive at baseline. There were vaccine-associated CD4 TCRs across spike, dominant at 160-218 and 743-854. No day 14 peak samples; only post-peak repertoires were characterized.

Turning to this clone: Its antigen is unknown.

Germline assignment: CDR1 LNHDA and CDR2 SQIVND (reference sequence). The germline V and J ends were trimmed by 8 bases and 4 bases, with 27 bases remaining between them. The CDR3 runs to 18 residues. Data came from immunoSEQ multiplex PCR; TCRdb stores just in-frame clones and leaves some out. The table has 94,000 or so clones, roughly 90% seen once. This clonotype originated in an adult in good health. Source: peripheral blood, taken on day 0 of AZD1222 vaccination. This chain connects TRBV19 to TRBJ1-5; no clear D. This CDR3 is CASSGGRPLFRLNQPQHF. The CDR3 DNA sequence: TGTGCCAGTTCAGGCGGGAGACCCCTTTTTCGACTAAATCAGCCCCAGCATTTT.